A selection of T cell receptor beta chains follows, all from one sample in a study of beta chain features in type 1 diabetes. Some clones are missing from TCRdb's copy, which holds only in-frame ones; the method was immunoSEQ multiplex PCR. Here the sample spans over 500,000 clones, roughly 15% being singletons. The sequenced material came from naive CD4+ T cells from blood. All receptors come from a man aged 18 to 30 in good health. CDR3s leave out the opening cysteine and the closing phenylalanine or tryptophan.

TRBV28 | ASSLYEQY
TRBV2 | ASRGVLIYYEQY
TRBV5-1 | ASSLNTGGSIVAF
TRBV27 | ASSLFGVSNEKLF
TRBV6-5 | ASRLTSGGSQY
TRBV7-3 | ASSKAGTYGYT
TRBV28 | ATRRENIQY
TRBV29-1 | SVVRQPNYGYT
TRBV7-9 | ASSAGQGNQPQH
TRBV10-3 | AMGQGAQDSYNEQF
TRBV19 | AARQAFTDTQY
TRBV25-1 | ASAGGFYEQY
TRBV5-1 | ASTLRAGATYGYT
TRBV28 | ASRLVTEAFYEQY
TRBV29-1 | SVGRGSTDTQY
TRBV20-1 | SARTLETQY
TRBV6-6 | ASLRGFGYT
TRBV10-3 | AISETTGSVH
TRBV10-3 | AIQGDNEKLF
TRBV7-7 | ASSRDRGSYNEQF
TRBV18 | ASSPLEGQSTDTQY
TRBV9 | ASSVGTSGLGETQY
TRBV21-1 | ASSKENRRTGFGSGANVLT
TRBV4-2 | ASSQGRQDFMNTEAF
TRBV11-3 | ASSLDLLGQNNEQF
TRBV10-3 | AISDLLGDEQF
TRBV7-9 | ASSFLHPSPDSRWYEQY
TRBV4-2 | ASSQDKGTGSYEQY
TRBV7-2 | ASSGSLNTEAF
TRBV6-6 | ASRRGGVSIYEQY
TRBV30 | AWGGRVSHGYT
TRBV7-6 | ASSSPGYEQY
TRBV7-9 | ASKPAGLNTEAF
TRBV21-1 | ASSKVGDGTLPLLRTQY
TRBV10-3 | AITMGLAAVNEQF
TRBV2 | ASTQGPETQY